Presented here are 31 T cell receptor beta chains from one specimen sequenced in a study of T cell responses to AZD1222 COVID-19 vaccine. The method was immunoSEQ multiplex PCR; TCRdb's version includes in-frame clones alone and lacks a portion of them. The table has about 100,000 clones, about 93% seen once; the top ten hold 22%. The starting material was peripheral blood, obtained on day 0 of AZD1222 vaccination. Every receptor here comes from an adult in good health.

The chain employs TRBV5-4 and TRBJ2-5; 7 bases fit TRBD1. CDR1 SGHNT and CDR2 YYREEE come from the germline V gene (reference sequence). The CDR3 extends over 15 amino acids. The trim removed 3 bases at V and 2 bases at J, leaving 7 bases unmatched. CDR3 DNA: TGTGCCAGCAGCTCCGCCGGGACAGCTCAAGAGACCCAGTACTTC. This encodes CASSSAGTAQETQYF. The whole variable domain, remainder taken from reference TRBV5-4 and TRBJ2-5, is ETGVTQSPTHLIKTRGQQVTLRCSSQSGHNTVSWYQQALGQGPQFIFQYYREEENGRGNFPPRFSGLQFPNYSSELNVNALELDDSALYLCASSSAGTAQETQYFGPGTRLLVL.

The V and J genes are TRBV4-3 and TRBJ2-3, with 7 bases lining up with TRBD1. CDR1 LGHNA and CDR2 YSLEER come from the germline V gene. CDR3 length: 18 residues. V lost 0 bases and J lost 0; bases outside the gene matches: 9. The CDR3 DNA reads TGCGCCAGCAGCCAAGAAGCCCGGACAGGAACTAGCACAGATACGCAGTATTTT. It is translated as CASSQEARTGTSTDTQYF.

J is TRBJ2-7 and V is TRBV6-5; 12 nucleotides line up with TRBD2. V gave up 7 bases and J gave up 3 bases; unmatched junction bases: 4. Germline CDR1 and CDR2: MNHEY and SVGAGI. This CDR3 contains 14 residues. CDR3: CASTPSGGVYEQYF. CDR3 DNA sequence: TGTGCCAGCACCCCTAGCGGGGGGGTCTACGAGCAGTACTTC.

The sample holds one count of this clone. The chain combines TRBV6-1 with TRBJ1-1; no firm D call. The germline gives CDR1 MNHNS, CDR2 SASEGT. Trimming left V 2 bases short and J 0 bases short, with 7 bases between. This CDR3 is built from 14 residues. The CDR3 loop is CASSEIYLNTEAFF. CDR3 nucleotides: TGTGCCAGCAGTGAAATCTACCTGAACACTGAAGCTTTCTTT.

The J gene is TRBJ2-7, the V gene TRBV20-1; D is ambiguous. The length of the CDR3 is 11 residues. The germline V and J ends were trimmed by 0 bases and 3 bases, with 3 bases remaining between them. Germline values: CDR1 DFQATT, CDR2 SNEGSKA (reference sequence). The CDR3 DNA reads TGCAGTGCTAGAGACGGCTACGAGCAGTACTTC. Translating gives CSARDGYEQYF.

The CDR3 nucleotides are TGTGCCATCGGGGACTCGGCGGGGGTACACACCGGGGAGCTGTTTTTT. It codes for CAIGDSAGVHTGELFF. This sequence joins TRBV10-3 and TRBJ2-2; 7 bases agree with TRBD2. Germline-derived CDR1 and CDR2 are ENHRY and SYGVKD. V lost 8 bases, J lost 3 bases, and 12 bases stayed unmatched. The CDR3 is 16 amino acids.

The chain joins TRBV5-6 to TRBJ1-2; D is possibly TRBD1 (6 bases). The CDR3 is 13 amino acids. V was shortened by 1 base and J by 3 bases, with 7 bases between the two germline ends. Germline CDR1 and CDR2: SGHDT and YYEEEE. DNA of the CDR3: TGTGCCAGCAGCTTGAGGGGGGACTATGGCTACACCTTC. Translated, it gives CASSLRGDYGYTF.

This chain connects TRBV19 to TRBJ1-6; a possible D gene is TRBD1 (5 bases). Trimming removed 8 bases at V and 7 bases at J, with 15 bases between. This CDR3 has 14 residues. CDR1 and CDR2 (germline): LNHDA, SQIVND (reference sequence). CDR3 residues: CASCQGAANSPLHF. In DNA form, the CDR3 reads TGTGCCAGTTGCCAAGGGGCCGCAAATTCACCCCTCCACTTT.

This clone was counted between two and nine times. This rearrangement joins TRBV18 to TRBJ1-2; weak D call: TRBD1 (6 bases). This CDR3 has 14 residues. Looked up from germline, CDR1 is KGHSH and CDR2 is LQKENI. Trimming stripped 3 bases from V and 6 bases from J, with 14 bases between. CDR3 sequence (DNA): TGTGCCAGCTCACCGACAGGCCCGGGGGATGGCTACACCTTC. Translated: CASSPTGPGDGYTF.

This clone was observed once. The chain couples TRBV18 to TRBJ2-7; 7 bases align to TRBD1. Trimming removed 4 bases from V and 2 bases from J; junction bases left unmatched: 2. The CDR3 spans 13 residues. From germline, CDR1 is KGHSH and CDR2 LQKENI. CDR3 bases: TGTGCCAGCTCACGGGACAGCCCCTACGAGCAGTACTTC. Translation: CASSRDSPYEQYF.

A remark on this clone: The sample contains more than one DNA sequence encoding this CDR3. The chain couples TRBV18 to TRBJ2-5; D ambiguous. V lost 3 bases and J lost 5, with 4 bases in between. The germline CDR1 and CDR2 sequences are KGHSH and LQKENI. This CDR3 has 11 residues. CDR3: CASSPGETQYF. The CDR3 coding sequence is TGTGCCAGCTCACCCGGCGAGACCCAGTACTTC.

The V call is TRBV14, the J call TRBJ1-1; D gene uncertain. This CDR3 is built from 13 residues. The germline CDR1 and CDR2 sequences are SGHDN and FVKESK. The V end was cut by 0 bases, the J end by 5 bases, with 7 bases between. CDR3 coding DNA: TGTGCCAGCAGCCAAGAAGTATGGACTGAAGCTTTCTTT. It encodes CASSQEVWTEAFF.

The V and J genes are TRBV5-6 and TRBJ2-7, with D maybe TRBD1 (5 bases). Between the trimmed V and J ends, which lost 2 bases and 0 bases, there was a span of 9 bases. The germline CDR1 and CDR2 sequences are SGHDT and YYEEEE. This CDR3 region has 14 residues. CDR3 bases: TGTGCCAGCAGCTTAACGACAGCCTCCTACGAGCAGTACTTC. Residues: CASSLTTASYEQYF.

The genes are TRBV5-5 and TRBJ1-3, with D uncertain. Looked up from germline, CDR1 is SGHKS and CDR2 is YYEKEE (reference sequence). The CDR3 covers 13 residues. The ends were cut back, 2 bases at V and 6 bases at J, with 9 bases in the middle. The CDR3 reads CASSFGSENTIYF. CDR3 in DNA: TGTGCCAGCAGCTTCGGTTCCGAAAACACCATATATTTT.

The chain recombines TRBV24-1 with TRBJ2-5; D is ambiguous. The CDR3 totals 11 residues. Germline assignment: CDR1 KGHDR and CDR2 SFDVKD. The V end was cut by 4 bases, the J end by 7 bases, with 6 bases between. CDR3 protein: CATSDSRTQYF. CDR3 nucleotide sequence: TGTGCCACCAGTGACTCCCGGACCCAGTACTTC.

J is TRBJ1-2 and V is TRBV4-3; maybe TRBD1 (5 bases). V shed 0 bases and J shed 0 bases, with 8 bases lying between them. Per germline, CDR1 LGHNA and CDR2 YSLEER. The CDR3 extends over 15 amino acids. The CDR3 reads CASSQDRAANYGYTF. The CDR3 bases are TGCGCCAGCAGCCAAGACAGGGCAGCTAACTATGGCTACACCTTC.

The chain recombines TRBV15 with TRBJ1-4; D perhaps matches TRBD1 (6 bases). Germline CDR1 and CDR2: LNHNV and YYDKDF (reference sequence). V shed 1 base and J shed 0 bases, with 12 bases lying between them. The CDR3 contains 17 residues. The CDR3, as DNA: TGTGCCACCAGCAGAGGGAGAGGGACAACAACTAATGAAAAACTGTTTTTT. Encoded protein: CATSRGRGTTTNEKLFF.

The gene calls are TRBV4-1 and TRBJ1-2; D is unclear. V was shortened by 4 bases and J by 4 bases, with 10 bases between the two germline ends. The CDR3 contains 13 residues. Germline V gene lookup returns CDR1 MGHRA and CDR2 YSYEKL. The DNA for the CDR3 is TGCGCCAGCAGCCTATACGACACCTATGGCTACACCTTC. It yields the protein CASSLYDTYGYTF.

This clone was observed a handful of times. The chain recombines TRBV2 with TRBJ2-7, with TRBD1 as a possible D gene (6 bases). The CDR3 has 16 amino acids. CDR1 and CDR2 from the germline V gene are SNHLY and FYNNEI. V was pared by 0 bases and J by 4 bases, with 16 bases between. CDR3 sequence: CASSEAFGGSPYEQYF. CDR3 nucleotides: TGTGCCAGCAGTGAAGCGTTTGGGGGCTCCCCTTACGAGCAGTACTTC.

The CDR3 reads CASSHSLRGAGELFF. The DNA of the CDR3 is TGTGCCAGCAGCCACAGTCTACGGGGGGCCGGGGAGCTGTTTTTT. This chain connects TRBV14 to TRBJ2-2; 7 bases agree with TRBD2. CDR1 SGHDN and CDR2 FVKESK come from the germline V gene. CDR3 length: 15 amino acids. V shed 3 bases, J shed 6 bases, and the junction held 7 bases outside the gene matches.

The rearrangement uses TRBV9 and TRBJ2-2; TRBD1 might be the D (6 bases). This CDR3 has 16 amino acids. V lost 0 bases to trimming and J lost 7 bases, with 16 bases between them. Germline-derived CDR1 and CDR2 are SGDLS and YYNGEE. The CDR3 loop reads CASSVDTRGRYGELFF. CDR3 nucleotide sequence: TGTGCCAGCAGCGTAGACACCAGGGGACGGTACGGGGAGCTGTTTTTT.

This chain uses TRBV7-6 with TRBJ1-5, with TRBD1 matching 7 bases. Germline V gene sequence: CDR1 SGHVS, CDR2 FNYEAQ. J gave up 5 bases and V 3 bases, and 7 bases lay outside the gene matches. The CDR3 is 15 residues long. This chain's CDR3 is CASSFFQGDDQPQHF. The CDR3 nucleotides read TGTGCCAGCAGCTTTTTTCAGGGGGACGATCAGCCCCAGCATTTT.

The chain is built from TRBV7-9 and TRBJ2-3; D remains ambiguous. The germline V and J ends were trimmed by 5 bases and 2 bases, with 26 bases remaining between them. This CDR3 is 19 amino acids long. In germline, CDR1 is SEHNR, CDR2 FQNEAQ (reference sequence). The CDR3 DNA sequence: TGTGCCAGCAGCCCCCGCTGGGGTGGAACGGGCGGAGACACAGATACGCAGTATTTT. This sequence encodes CASSPRWGGTGGDTDTQYF.

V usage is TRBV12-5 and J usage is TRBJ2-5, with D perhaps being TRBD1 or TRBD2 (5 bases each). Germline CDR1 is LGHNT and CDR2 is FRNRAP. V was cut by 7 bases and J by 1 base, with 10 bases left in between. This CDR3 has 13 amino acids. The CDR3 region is CASAPGAQETQYF. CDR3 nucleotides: TGTGCTAGTGCCCCCGGGGCCCAAGAGACCCAGTACTTC.

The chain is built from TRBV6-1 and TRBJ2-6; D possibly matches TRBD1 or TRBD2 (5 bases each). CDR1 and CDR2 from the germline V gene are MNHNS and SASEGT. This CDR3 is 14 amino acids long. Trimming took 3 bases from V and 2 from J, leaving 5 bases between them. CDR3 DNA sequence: TGTGCCAGCAGTGAGGGGGCTGGGGCCAACGTCCTGACTTTC. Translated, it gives CASSEGAGANVLTF.

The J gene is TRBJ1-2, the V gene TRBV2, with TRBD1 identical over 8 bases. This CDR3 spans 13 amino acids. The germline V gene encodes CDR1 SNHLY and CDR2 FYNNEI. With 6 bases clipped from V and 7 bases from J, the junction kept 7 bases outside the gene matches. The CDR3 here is CASRYTGGGGYTF. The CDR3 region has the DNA TGTGCCAGCAGATACACAGGGGGAGGTGGCTACACCTTC. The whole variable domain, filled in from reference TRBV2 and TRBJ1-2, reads EPEVTQTPSHQVTQMGQEVILRCVPISNHLYFYWYRQILGQKVEFLVSFYNNEISEKSEIFDDQFSVERPDGSNFTLKIRSTKLEDSAMYFCASRYTGGGGYTFGSGTRLTVV.

Here the CDR3 reads CSVQGRGEKLFF. The CDR3 bases are TGCAGCGTACAGGGGAGAGGAGAAAAACTGTTTTTT. The rearrangement joins TRBV29-1 to TRBJ1-4; 7 nucleotides match TRBD1. With 6 bases clipped from V and 8 bases from J, the junction kept 6 bases outside the gene matches. Germline loops: CDR1 SQVTM, CDR2 ANQGSEA. The CDR3 extends over 12 amino acids.

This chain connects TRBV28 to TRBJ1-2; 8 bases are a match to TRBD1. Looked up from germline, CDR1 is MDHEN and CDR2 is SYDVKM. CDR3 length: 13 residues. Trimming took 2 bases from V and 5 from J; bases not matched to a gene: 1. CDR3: CASSLGTGYGYTF. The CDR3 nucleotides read TGTGCCAGCAGTTTAGGGACAGGATATGGCTACACCTTC.

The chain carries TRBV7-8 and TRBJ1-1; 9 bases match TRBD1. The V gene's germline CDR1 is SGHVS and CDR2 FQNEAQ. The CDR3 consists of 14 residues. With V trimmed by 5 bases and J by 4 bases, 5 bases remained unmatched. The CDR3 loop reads CASSRRQGGTEAFF. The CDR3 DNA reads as TGTGCCAGCAGCCGCCGACAGGGGGGCACTGAAGCTTTCTTT.

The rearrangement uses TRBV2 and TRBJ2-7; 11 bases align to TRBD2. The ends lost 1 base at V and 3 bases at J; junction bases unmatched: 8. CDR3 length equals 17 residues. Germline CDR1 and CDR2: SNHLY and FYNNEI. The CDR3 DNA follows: TGTGCCAGCAGTGAAGAGGCCCTCGGGACTAGCGGCTACGAGCAGTACTTC. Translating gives CASSEEALGTSGYEQYF. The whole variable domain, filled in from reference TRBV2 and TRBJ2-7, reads EPEVTQTPSHQVTQMGQEVILRCVPISNHLYFYWYRQILGQKVEFLVSFYNNEISEKSEIFDDQFSVERPDGSNFTLKIRSTKLEDSAMYFCASSEEALGTSGYEQYFGPGTRLTVT.

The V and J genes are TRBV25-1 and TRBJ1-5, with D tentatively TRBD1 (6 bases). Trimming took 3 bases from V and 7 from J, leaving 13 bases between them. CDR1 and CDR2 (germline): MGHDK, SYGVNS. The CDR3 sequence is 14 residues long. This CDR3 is CASSDLGAGQPQHF. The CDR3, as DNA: TGTGCCAGCAGTGACTTGGGGGCCGGACAGCCCCAGCATTTT.